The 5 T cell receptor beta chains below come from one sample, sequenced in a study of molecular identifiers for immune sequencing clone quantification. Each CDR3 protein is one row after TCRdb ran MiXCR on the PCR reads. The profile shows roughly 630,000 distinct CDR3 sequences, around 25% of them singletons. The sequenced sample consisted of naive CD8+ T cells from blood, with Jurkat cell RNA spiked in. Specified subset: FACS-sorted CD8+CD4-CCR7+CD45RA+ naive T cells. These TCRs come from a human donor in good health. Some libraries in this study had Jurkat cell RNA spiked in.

The CDR3 spells CSARDIRGTGNTIYF. The CDR3 nucleotides read TGCAGTGCTAGAGATATAAGGGGCACTGGAAACACCATATATTTT. The chain links TRBV20-1 to TRBJ1-3, with D maybe TRBD1 (5 bases). Looked up from germline, CDR1 is DFQATT and CDR2 is SNEGSKA (reference sequence). V dropped 0 bases and J dropped 2 bases, with 11 bases sitting between them. This CDR3 is built from 15 residues.

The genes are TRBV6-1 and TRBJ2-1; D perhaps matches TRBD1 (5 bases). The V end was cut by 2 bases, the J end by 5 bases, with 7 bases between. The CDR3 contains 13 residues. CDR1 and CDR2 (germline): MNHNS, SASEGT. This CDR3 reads CASSERQHNEQFF. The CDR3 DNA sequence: TGTGCCAGCAGTGAAAGACAGCACAATGAGCAGTTCTTC.

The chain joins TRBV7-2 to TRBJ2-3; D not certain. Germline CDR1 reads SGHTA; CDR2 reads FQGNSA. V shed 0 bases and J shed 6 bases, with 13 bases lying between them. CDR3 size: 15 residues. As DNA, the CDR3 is TGTGCCAGCAGCTTAGCGGAGAGACAAATCGATACGCAGTATTTT. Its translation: CASSLAERQIDTQYF.

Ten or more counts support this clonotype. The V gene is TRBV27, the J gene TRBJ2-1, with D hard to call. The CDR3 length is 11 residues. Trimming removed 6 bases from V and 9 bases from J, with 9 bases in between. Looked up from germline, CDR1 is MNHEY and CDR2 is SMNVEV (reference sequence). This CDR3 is CASRQYGEQFF. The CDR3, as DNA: TGTGCCAGCAGGCAGTACGGTGAGCAGTTCTTC.

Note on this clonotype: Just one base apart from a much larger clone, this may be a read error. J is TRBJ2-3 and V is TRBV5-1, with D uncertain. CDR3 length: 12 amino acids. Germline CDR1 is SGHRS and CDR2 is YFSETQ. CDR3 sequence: CAGSFNADTQYF. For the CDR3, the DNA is TGCGCCGGCAGCTTCAATGCAGATACGCAGTATTTT.